The sequence of this TCR beta chain was determined in a study of T cell changes during pregnancy in multiple sclerosis. Here immunoSEQ multiplex PCR was the method, and the copy in TCRdb shows in-frame clones only, minus some. The repertoire consists of around 29,000 clones, with roughly nine tenths occurring once and the leading ten covering 0.65% to 0.9%. Trimming cost V 6 bases and J 6 bases; bases outside gene matches: 9. The CDR3 runs 14 residues. Germline values: CDR1 SGHTA, CDR2 FQGNSA. This clone was counted a few times. The source is a female donor with multiple sclerosis, enrolled in a pregnancy study. The source was CD4+ T cells from peripheral blood mononuclear cells, collected in the first trimester of pregnancy. V usage is TRBV7-2 and J usage is TRBJ2-3; 7 bases fit TRBD1. CDR3 bases: TGTGCCAGCAGTTGGGACAGTATTTCGGATACGCAGTATTTT. This codes for CASSWDSISDTQYF.